The text below deals with one T cell receptor beta chain. No antigen is known for it. V lost 0 bases, J lost 6 bases, and 18 bases lay in between. CDR3 length: 16 amino acids. The germline CDR1 and CDR2 sequences are MRHNA and SNTAGT. This sample's treatment: 15 to 20 received Ad26.COV2.S at low or high dose, single or two shots; 5 received placebo; per-sample allocation not given. Sampling happened 63 days after the first vaccine or placebo injection. Cohort 1b enrolled adults aged 18-55 years in Boston. The assay was immunoSEQ multiplex PCR, and TCRdb's table has in-frame clones only and misses some. The table lists fewer than 800,000 clones, around 89% of them singletons. The sample originates from a study of Ad26.COV2.S vaccination and SARS-CoV-2 variants. Study-wide background: Administration of Ad26.COV2.S was intramuscular, either once or twice 56 days apart.

Study observations and caveats: Vaccinated and placebo-treated recipients had similar non-spike TCR breadth.

The clonotype comes from a person between 18 and 59 years old who received the Ad26.COV2.S COVID-19 vaccine or a placebo. The chain is built from TRBV6-4 and TRBJ2-7; perhaps D is TRBD1 or TRBD2 (5 bases each). The sequenced sample was peripheral blood, obtained in a trial of Ad26.COV2.S vaccine versus placebo. The CDR3 coding sequence is TGTGCCAGCAGTGACTCTAGGGAAGGGGACCCTAGCGAGCAGTACTTC. Its protein product is CASSDSREGDPSEQYF.